The source of this T cell receptor (beta chain) is a study of blood T cell repertoires in COVID-19. Study summary: Sources were T cells, B-cell-depleted T cells, or PBMCs; the material itself was cDNA or gDNA.

Per the germline V gene, CDR1 is SGDLS and CDR2 is YYNGEE. V was cut by 0 bases and J by 6 bases, with 12 bases left in between. The CDR3 contains 15 residues. Method: immunoSEQ multiplex PCR; TCRdb's copy keeps in-frame clones and lacks some. Here the sample spans around 60,000 clones, 90% being singletons. The rearrangement uses TRBV9 and TRBJ2-2; possibly TRBD1 for D (6 bases). The sequencing input was peripheral blood. This TCR was recovered from a man in his fifties or sixties with active COVID-19. The CDR3 region is CASSVGGGKAGELFF. The CDR3 region has the DNA TGTGCCAGCAGCGTAGGAGGGGGTAAAGCCGGGGAGCTGTTTTTT.